The next 24 T cell receptor beta chains were all read from a single sample in a study of blood T cells in healthy people across ages. A second 7 to 11 cycle PCR used barcoded and J-beta primers. One entry per CDR3 protein results from TCRdb running MiXCR on the 5' RACE reads. Of hundreds of thousands of distinct CDR3 sequences listed, about half are singletons. Sequenced input: blood. All receptors derive from a woman between 55 and 75 years old in good health.

A remark on this clonotype: The junction differs from germline at one of its ends, possibly a read error. The V call is TRBV7-2, the J call TRBJ1-5; tentatively, D is TRBD1 (5 bases). Germline lookup yields CDR1 SGHTA and CDR2 FQGNSA. The CDR3 sequence is 14 residues long. The CDR3 protein is CACSLSGGDQPQHF. The CDR3 bases are TGTGCCTGCAGCTTAAGTGGGGGTGATCAGCCCCAGCATTTT.

This clonotype was picked up one time. This chain's CDR3 is CASSLVTATYNEQFF. The DNA of the CDR3 is TGTGCCAGCAGCTTAGTAACCGCAACCTACAATGAGCAGTTCTTC. This chain links TRBV11-2 with TRBJ2-1; no reliable D call. This CDR3 comprises 15 residues. CDR1 and CDR2 (germline): SGHAT, FQNNGV. Trimming removed 1 base from V and 2 bases from J, with 9 bases in between.

The rearrangement joins TRBV18 to TRBJ2-2; no reliable D call. The CDR3 totals 14 residues. V lost 0 bases and J lost 1, with 3 bases in between. CDR1 is KGHSH, CDR2 LQKENI, per germline. CDR3 nucleotide sequence: TGTGCCAGCTCACCACCCTGGAACACCGGGGAGCTGTTTTTT. Protein product: CASSPPWNTGELFF.

The table lists this clonotype with many counts. The J gene is TRBJ2-4, the V gene TRBV6-2 or TRBV6-3; 7 bases map to TRBD2. The CDR3 sequence is 15 residues long. The germline gives CDR1 MNHEY, CDR2 SVGEGT. V shed 4 bases and J 7 bases; nucleotides not matched to a gene: 10. The CDR3 DNA reads as TGTGCCAGCAGTTCCTTCCAGGGAGGGTGGAACATTCAGTACTTC. Translation gives CASSSFQGGWNIQYF.

This clonotype was detected only a few times. The V call is TRBV27, the J call TRBJ1-2; possibly TRBD1 for D (5 bases). Per the germline V gene, CDR1 is MNHEY and CDR2 is SMNVEV (reference sequence). Trimming pared 6 bases from V and 0 bases from J, leaving 14 bases between. This CDR3 comprises 15 residues. CDR3: CASRPWTTSNYGYTF. The CDR3 DNA reads as TGTGCCAGCAGGCCCTGGACAACTTCTAACTATGGCTACACCTTC.

The chain uses TRBV7-2 and TRBJ1-5; a weak D match, TRBD1 (5 bases). Germline CDR1 is SGHTA and CDR2 is FQGNSA. There are 14 residues in the CDR3. V was shortened by 5 bases and J by 7 bases, with 15 bases between the two germline ends. CDR3 loop: CASSPQGFGQPQHF. The CDR3 DNA sequence: TGTGCCAGCAGCCCGCAGGGATTCGGACAGCCCCAGCATTTT. The full variable domain, its missing parts supplied by reference TRBV7-2 and TRBJ1-5, is GAGVSQSPSNKVTEKGKDVELRCDPISGHTALYWYRQSLGQGLEFLIYFQGNSAPDKSGLPSDRFSAERTGGSVSTLTIQRTQQEDSAVYLCASSPQGFGQPQHFGDGTRLSIL.

V and J are TRBV19 and TRBJ2-3; no firm D call. Looked up from germline, CDR1 is LNHDA and CDR2 is SQIVND (reference sequence). This CDR3 region has 11 residues. V was cut by 3 bases and J by 5 bases, with 3 bases left in between. The CDR3 reads CASSIRDTQYF. DNA for the CDR3: TGTGCCAGTAGTATTCGAGATACGCAGTATTTT.

In its sample, this clonotype was seen a few times. The J gene is TRBJ1-1, the V gene TRBV4-1; D is unresolved. V lost 10 bases and J lost 0, with 12 bases in between. CDR1 is MGHRA, CDR2 YSYEKL, per germline. The CDR3 runs 13 residues. This CDR3 reads CAIATGMNTEAFF. CDR3 nucleotide sequence: TGCGCCATTGCGACGGGGATGAACACTGAAGCTTTCTTT.

This clonotype was picked up a small number of times. The chain is built from TRBV12-3 or TRBV12-4 and TRBJ1-4; D uncertain. The CDR3 spans 16 residues. V was cut by 4 bases and J by 7 bases, with 19 bases left in between. CDR3 DNA sequence: TGTGCCAGCAGTTCTGGCAGGACCCAACGGGGTGAAAAACTGTTTTTT. Residues: CASSSGRTQRGEKLFF.

The rearrangement uses TRBV29-1 and TRBJ2-3; TRBD2 aligns across 7 bases. The CDR3 has 14 residues. Germline lookup yields CDR1 SQVTM and CDR2 ANQGSEA. J lost 4 bases, V lost 5 bases, and 9 bases had no gene match. Here the CDR3 reads CSVKRGGRADTQYF. The DNA of the CDR3 is TGCAGCGTTAAGCGGGGAGGGCGCGCAGATACGCAGTATTTT.

The rearrangement links TRBV7-2 to TRBJ2-7; D is undetermined. CDR1 and CDR2 from the germline V gene are SGHTA and FQGNSA. The CDR3 covers 12 residues. The V end lost 5 bases, the J end lost 2 bases, and 7 bases lay between the germline ends. CDR3 in amino acids: CASSRLPYEQYF. In DNA form, the CDR3 reads TGTGCCAGCAGCCGATTGCCCTACGAGCAGTACTTC.

This chain joins TRBV28 and TRBJ2-3, with 7 bases that match TRBD2. Germline V gives CDR1 MDHEN, CDR2 SYDVKM. The CDR3 sequence is 14 residues long. V lost 3 bases to trimming and J lost 5 bases; unmatched junction nucleotides: 5. The CDR3 here is CASSLAGVLDTQYF. For the CDR3, the DNA is TGTGCCAGCAGTTTGGCGGGAGTCCTAGATACGCAGTATTTT.

The chain is built from TRBV6-1 and TRBJ2-1; a possible D gene is TRBD1 (6 bases). The germline V gene has CDR1 MNHNS and CDR2 SASEGT. The CDR3 is 12 residues long. The V end lost 2 bases, the J end lost 14 bases, and 13 bases lay between the germline ends. CDR3 protein: CASSESTGAKFF. CDR3 sequence (DNA): TGTGCCAGCAGTGAATCGACAGGCGCCAAGTTCTTC.

The chain employs TRBV11-2 and TRBJ2-7; tentative D call: TRBD2 (5 bases). The germline V gene has CDR1 SGHAT and CDR2 FQNNGV. The CDR3 contains 17 residues. Trimming took 3 bases from V and 2 from J, leaving 20 bases between them. DNA of the CDR3: TGTGCCAGCAGCTTTGTCGAAGGGCTAACGAGGGCCTACGAGCAGTACTTC. It encodes CASSFVEGLTRAYEQYF.

The rearrangement uses TRBV9 and TRBJ2-2; D not resolved. This CDR3 is 13 amino acids long. With 4 bases removed from V and 6 bases from J, the gap between germline ends came to 10 bases. Per the germline V gene, CDR1 is SGDLS and CDR2 is YYNGEE. The chain's CDR3 is CASSPRLPGELFF. CDR3 sequence (DNA): TGTGCCAGCAGCCCCCGTTTACCCGGGGAGCTGTTTTTT.

V is TRBV15 and J is TRBJ2-7; D is uncertain. This CDR3 region has 15 residues. V shed 0 bases and J shed 0 bases, with 9 bases lying between them. Per germline, CDR1 LNHNV and CDR2 YYDKDF (reference sequence). CDR3: CATSRDGLSSYEQYF. DNA of the CDR3: TGTGCCACCAGCAGAGATGGGTTAAGCTCCTACGAGCAGTACTTC.

This clonotype was found a few times. This chain uses TRBV27 with TRBJ2-7, with D maybe TRBD1 (6 bases). CDR3 length: 14 residues. V was cut by 6 bases and J by 3 bases, with 15 bases left in between. Germline V gene data show CDR1 as MNHEY and CDR2 as SMNVEV (reference sequence). In nucleotides, the CDR3 is TGTGCCAGCAGCGGATTCGGGACAAGCTACGAGCAGTACTTC. The encoded protein is CASSGFGTSYEQYF.

The chain has TRBV20-1 and TRBJ2-1; TRBD1 aligns across 8 bases. Germline V gene sequence: CDR1 DFQATT, CDR2 SNEGSKA (reference sequence). The CDR3 has 15 amino acids. Trimming took 4 bases from V and 5 from J; bases not matched to a gene: 10. For the CDR3, the DNA is TGCAGTGCTAATAACCCGAGGACAGGGCACAATGAGCAGTTCTTC. Translating it yields CSANNPRTGHNEQFF.

The genes are TRBV5-1 and TRBJ2-5; D unclear. The V gene lost 3 bases and the J gene lost 11 bases, with 14 bases spanning the gap. CDR1 SGHRS and CDR2 YFSETQ come from the germline V gene. The CDR3 totals 12 residues. CDR3 sequence: CASSSVWNEQYF. CDR3 sequence (DNA): TGCGCCAGCAGCTCGGTGTGGAATGAGCAGTACTTC.

The chain employs TRBV27 and TRBJ2-1; no clear D gene. The CDR3 spans 15 residues. Germline lookup yields CDR1 MNHEY and CDR2 SMNVEV (reference sequence). Trimming shortened V by 0 bases and J by 8 bases, and 14 bases separated the two germline ends. The CDR3: CASSLSLVPQHEQFF. CDR3 sequence (DNA): TGTGCCAGCAGTTTATCTCTCGTGCCCCAACATGAGCAGTTCTTC.

This clonotype appeared a few times. The V and J genes are TRBV7-9 and TRBJ1-2; no definite D call. This CDR3 has 12 residues. Trimming cost V 5 bases and J 7 bases, with 11 bases left between them. Germline V gene data show CDR1 as SEHNR and CDR2 as FQNEAQ (reference sequence). In nucleotides, the CDR3 is TGTGCCAGCAGCCCGATCGGAGGTGGCTACACCTTC. Its protein is CASSPIGGGYTF.

The table lists this clonotype with a few counts. The rearrangement joins TRBV20-1 to TRBJ2-1; 14 bases fit TRBD2. CDR3 length equals 16 residues. Germline V gene sequence: CDR1 DFQATT, CDR2 SNEGSKA (reference sequence). The V segment lost 4 bases and the J segment 8 bases; nucleotides outside the gene matches: 10. Here the CDR3 DNA reads TGCAGTGCTAACCTGGGACTAGCGGGAGTTTATGATGAGCAGTTCTTC. Amino acid sequence: CSANLGLAGVYDEQFF.

The J gene is TRBJ2-3, the V gene TRBV4-1; 7 bases are a match to TRBD2. Germline CDR1 MGHRA, CDR2 YSYEKL. This CDR3 contains 15 residues. J was trimmed by 4 bases and V by 2 bases; bases with no gene match: 6. CDR3 sequence (DNA): TGCGCCAGCAGCCAAAAGCGGGACTGGGCAGATACGCAGTATTTT. Translation gives CASSQKRDWADTQYF.

The chain recombines TRBV3-1 with TRBJ2-7, with D possibly matching TRBD1 (5 bases). V lost 4 bases and J lost 1, with 14 bases in between. The CDR3 runs 15 residues. The germline V gene encodes CDR1 LGHDT and CDR2 YNNKEL (reference sequence). CDR3 sequence (DNA): TGTGCCAGCAGCCGTCCAGACAGTCGGTCCTACGAGCAGTACTTC. Its protein is CASSRPDSRSYEQYF.